Below are 13 T cell receptor beta chains sequenced from a single sample in a study of breast tumors, draining lymph nodes, adjacent tissues. TCRdb redid the calling of the multiplex PCR reads with MiXCR, one entry per CDR3 protein. The sample consists of approximately 180,000 distinct CDR3 sequences, about 33% of them appearing once. Breast cancer patients provided tissue from their axillary draining lymph nodes. Sequenced material: axillary lymph node tissue. The source is a female donor with breast cancer. Some clones in this sample may be carry-over from other donors' samples.

This clonotype was seen only once. Sequence at one end of the junction differs from germline and may be a read error. This rearrangement joins TRBV20-1 to TRBJ1-6, with TRBD1 identical over 7 bases. The CDR3 loop spans 12 amino acids. Germline V lookup: CDR1 DFQATT, CDR2 SNEGSKA (reference sequence). The DNA of the CDR3 is TGCAATGCTAACAGGGGCTATTCACCCCCCCACTTT. Amino acid sequence: CNANRGYSPPHF.

This clonotype was recorded many times. The rearrangement joins TRBV7-6 to TRBJ1-1; D not certain. Trimming left V 0 bases short and J 4 bases short, with 15 bases between. The CDR3 contains 16 residues. Looked up from germline, CDR1 is SGHVS and CDR2 is FNYEAQ. DNA of the CDR3: TGTGCCAGCAGCTTAGCGCCATTGGGGTCGGGCACTGAAGCTTTCTTT. It is translated as CASSLAPLGSGTEAFF.

This clonotype was seen ten or more times. This rearrangement joins TRBV9 to TRBJ2-5, with 10 bases that match TRBD2. CDR3 length: 14 residues. V gave up 3 bases and J gave up 5 bases; unmatched junction bases: 4. CDR1 and CDR2 from the germline V gene are SGDLS and YYNGEE. The CDR3 region is CASSDSGRRETQYF. The CDR3, as DNA: TGTGCCAGCAGCGATAGCGGGAGGCGGGAGACCCAGTACTTC. The full variable domain, completed using reference TRBV9 and TRBJ2-5, is DSGVTQTPKHLITATGQRVTLRCSPRSGDLSVYWYQQSLDQGLQFLIQYYNGEERAKGNILERFSAQQFPDLHSELNLSSLELGDSALYFCASSDSGRRETQYFGPGTRLLVL.

This clonotype was counted at least ten times. This chain links TRBV10-3 with TRBJ2-5; 9 bases are shared with TRBD1. V trimming: 3 bases; J trimming: 0 bases; junction bases outside the gene matches: 5. The CDR3 spans 16 residues. Germline V gene data show CDR1 as ENHRY and CDR2 as SYGVKD. The CDR3 region is CAISDTDRGHQETQYF. CDR3 DNA: TGTGCCATCAGTGATACGGACAGGGGCCACCAAGAGACCCAGTACTTC.

Regarding this clonotype: This could be a read error, since a much larger clone is one nucleotide away. CDR3 in amino acids: CASNPHHRSATNEKLVF. Here the CDR3 DNA reads TGTGCCAGCAACCCCCACCACAGGAGCGCAACTAATGAAAAACTGGTTTTT. The chain couples TRBV6-6 to TRBJ1-4; maybe TRBD1 (5 bases). The germline V gene has CDR1 MNHNY and CDR2 SVGAGI (reference sequence). This CDR3 comprises 17 residues.

This clonotype was recorded at least ten times. The chain links TRBV30 to TRBJ1-6; tentatively, D is TRBD1 (5 bases). Trimming removed 3 bases from V and 5 bases from J, with 8 bases in between. The CDR3 consists of 13 residues. CDR1 GTSNPN and CDR2 SVGIG come from the germline V gene (reference sequence). The CDR3 here is CAWRAGNNSPLHF. The CDR3 nucleotides read TGTGCCTGGAGAGCAGGGAATAATTCACCCCTCCACTTT.

As DNA, the CDR3 is TGTGCCAGCAGCCTTACTAGCGGGGCGGGACAGGGGTTTTTCTCTGGGGCCAACGTCCTGACTTTC. Translated: CASSLTSGAGQGFFSGANVLTF. V and J are TRBV7-3 and TRBJ2-6; perhaps D is TRBD1 or TRBD2 (10 bases each). The V gene lost 5 bases and the J gene lost 0 bases, with 29 bases spanning the gap. The CDR3 contains 22 residues. CDR1 and CDR2 (germline): SGHTA, FQGTGA.

Here the CDR3 reads CASSFVRKNEKLFF. In DNA form, the CDR3 reads TGTGCCAGCAGTTTTGTGAGGAAAAATGAAAAACTGTTTTTT. The chain is built from TRBV11-2 and TRBJ1-4; no clear D gene. The V and J ends lost 6 bases and 5 bases respectively, with 13 bases between them. CDR3 size: 14 residues. Germline V gene data show CDR1 as SGHAT and CDR2 as FQNNGV.

The chain carries TRBV20-1 and TRBJ1-4; TRBD1 agrees at 9 bases. From germline, CDR1 is DFQATT and CDR2 SNEGSKA (reference sequence). The CDR3 loop spans 15 amino acids. Trimming took 0 bases from V and 6 from J; bases not matched to a gene: 5. The CDR3 reads CSARETGGEDEKLFF. CDR3 coding DNA: TGCAGTGCTAGAGAAACAGGGGGCGAAGATGAAAAACTGTTTTTT.

This clonotype was observed a few times. The gene calls are TRBV3-1 and TRBJ2-1, with 7 bases fitting TRBD2. The CDR3 sequence is 17 residues long. Per germline, CDR1 LGHDT and CDR2 YNNKEL (reference sequence). V was clipped by 5 bases and J by 4 bases; unmatched bases: 14. The CDR3 reads CASSAYVGGKGYNEQFF. CDR3 DNA: TGTGCCAGCAGCGCTTACGTCGGGGGGAAGGGTTACAATGAGCAGTTCTTC.

This clonotype occurred many times. The chain uses TRBV10-3 and TRBJ2-7; D is perhaps TRBD1 (5 bases). CDR3 length equals 15 residues. CDR1 and CDR2 (germline): ENHRY, SYGVKD. V was cut by 3 bases and J by 0 bases, with 12 bases left in between. Here the CDR3 reads CAISDSGLSSYEQYF. CDR3 nucleotides: TGTGCCATCAGTGATTCAGGGTTAAGCTCCTACGAGCAGTACTTC.

Turning to this clonotype: One end of the junction varies from germline; a read error may be responsible. The chain couples TRBV19 to TRBJ2-7; D call uncertain. The CDR3 extends over 15 amino acids. The V gene's germline CDR1 is LNHDA and CDR2 SQIVND (reference sequence). CDR3 protein: CASSTSSGGSYEQYF. CDR3 nucleotides: TGTGCCAGTAGTACATCTTCTGGCGGCTCCTATGAGCAGTACTTC.

This clonotype was picked up one time. A much larger clone differs by one base, so this may be a read error. The J gene is TRBJ2-5, the V gene TRBV6-1, with D perhaps matching TRBD1 or TRBD2 (5 bases each). Trimming took 5 bases from V and 4 from J, leaving 14 bases between them. The CDR3 loop spans 14 amino acids. Germline V gene sequence: CDR1 MNHNS, CDR2 SASEGT. The CDR3 sequence is CASSPKGSRETQYF. The CDR3 region has the DNA TGTGCCAGCAGTCCTAAGGGGAGTCGAGAGACCCAGTACTTC.